This TCR beta chain was found in a study of early T cells in non-severe SARS-CoV-2 infection. Unique molecular identifiers were attached to individual cDNA molecules. TCRdb recomputed calls from the 5' RACE reads with MiXCR, one row per CDR3 protein. The sample has some 61,000 distinct CDR3 sequences, under 9% seen once. Study results and limitations: Sequences matched to VDJdb favored anti-spike CD8 responses, while private and CD4 specificities were missed.

This clonotype was seen only a few times. Its antigen is not identified. Germline is not matched at one junction end, which may reflect a read error. Germline lookup yields CDR1 KGHSH and CDR2 LQKENI. The CDR3 spans 15 residues. The specimen was whole blood, collected at baseline. The chain links TRBV18 to TRBJ1-5; D uncertain. The sequence came from an adult who was a healthcare worker with PCR-confirmed SARS-CoV-2 infection or an uninfected control (not recorded which). CDR3 sequence (DNA): TGTGCCAGCTCCCCACGGCGGGGTTTCAATCAGCCCCAGCATTTT. It is translated as CASSPRRGFNQPQHF.